This T cell receptor beta chain was sequenced in a study of shared clonotypes between healthy human individuals. Germline V gives CDR1 SNHLY, CDR2 FYNNEI. V was cut by 3 bases and J by 6 bases, with 11 bases left in between. The CDR3 spans 14 residues. The run depth of the assay was deep. TCRdb's table, derived via immunoSEQ multiplex PCR, lists solely in-frame clones and lacks some. The sample holds about 1.1 million clones; approximately 75% are singletons and the top ten take more than 0.85%. In its sample, this clone was seen once. The V and J genes are TRBV2 and TRBJ2-2, with D perhaps TRBD2 (5 bases). Sequenced input: memory CD4+ T cells from PBMCs. The subset is: CD45RA-negative fraction. This TCR was recovered from a man between 18 and 35 years old in good health. Some clones in this sample may be carry-over from other donors' samples. The CDR3 sequence is CASSDRAAAGELFF. In DNA form, the CDR3 reads TGTGCCAGCAGTGATCGAGCGGCGGCCGGGGAGCTGTTTTTT.